These T cell receptor beta chains were read from a single sample in a study of T-cell memory formation after mild COVID-19. TCRdb re-called the 5' RACE reads through MiXCR, storing one row per CDR3 protein. In the table there are about 430,000 distinct CDR3 sequences, approximately 24% of which are singletons. Material for sequencing was PBMCs or a T cell subset sorted from them (not recorded which). The receptors were gathered from an adult woman who had mild COVID-19 (a few samples of this study predate the infection). Cell type and time point are not known. Each CDR3 is given with its conserved first and last residue. The order of the fields is CDR3 protein, J gene, V gene.

CASSWAASGNTQYF TRBJ2-3 TRBV12-3/TRBV12-4
CASSSPAGGLYEQYF TRBJ2-7 TRBV7-2
CASSQEGTSVSGETQYF TRBJ2-5 TRBV4-2
CASSYLSSRGGRETQYF TRBJ2-5 TRBV6-2/TRBV6-3
CASSRLAGLEYEQYF TRBJ2-7 TRBV4-1
CAISDGGLAGGSSYNEQFF TRBJ2-1 TRBV10-3
CASSTINQPQHF TRBJ1-5 TRBV6-5
CATGAAEETQYF TRBJ2-5 TRBV10-3
CASSLIGGRETQYF TRBJ2-5 TRBV7-2
CASSPLGLAVYNEQFF TRBJ2-1 TRBV6-2/TRBV6-3
CASSFLQITDTQYF TRBJ2-3 TRBV12-3/TRBV12-4
CASSSGQGSTDTQYF TRBJ2-3 TRBV18
CASSPGSGATGYGYTF TRBJ1-2 TRBV3-1
CASRPGAGQPQHF TRBJ1-5 TRBV12-3/TRBV12-4
CASSYAGAPRNEQFF TRBJ2-1 TRBV6-5
CASSQDPPTDTQYF TRBJ2-3 TRBV4-1
CASKGQGYTGELFF TRBJ2-2 TRBV6-5
CASSLAAATRGYEQYF TRBJ2-7 TRBV5-5
CASSAPGLGGYTF TRBJ1-2 TRBV9
CATSRYGNYGYTF TRBJ1-2 TRBV15
CASSLAGGSFYEQYF TRBJ2-7 TRBV7-2
CASSLGVALSSGNEQFF TRBJ2-1 TRBV12-3/TRBV12-4
CSAREAGRGNTIYF TRBJ1-3 TRBV20-1
CASSAGGGTGDEQFF TRBJ2-1 TRBV9
CASSFPLKNTGELFF TRBJ2-2 TRBV12-3/TRBV12-4
CASSLWYRDNEQFF TRBJ2-1 TRBV7-2
CASSYSVGAETQYF TRBJ2-5 TRBV6-6
CASEIWGRGETQYF TRBJ2-5 TRBV3-1
CSVESGYLTDTQYF TRBJ2-3 TRBV29-1
CASSLVPGSVEKLFF TRBJ1-4 TRBV5-1
CASSPESTDTQYF TRBJ2-3 TRBV18
CASSLELAGEGISYNEQFF TRBJ2-1 TRBV5-1
CASSLSGDPGTQYF TRBJ2-5 TRBV7-9
CASSLGSSGTYNEQFF TRBJ2-1 TRBV11-2
CATSDGGTSGGFEGVDEQYF TRBJ2-7 TRBV24-1
CASSLRQGTNKNIQYF TRBJ2-4 TRBV12-3/TRBV12-4
CAWSRVLGYGYTF TRBJ1-2 TRBV30
CASSSDTGDHGYTF TRBJ1-2 TRBV7-2
CAWTQGNEQFF TRBJ2-1 TRBV30
CASRQGQGKRKDTEAFF TRBJ1-1 TRBV27
CASSLSAGVLETQYF TRBJ2-5 TRBV27
CASSQLGTSGRGYEQYF TRBJ2-7 TRBV4-2